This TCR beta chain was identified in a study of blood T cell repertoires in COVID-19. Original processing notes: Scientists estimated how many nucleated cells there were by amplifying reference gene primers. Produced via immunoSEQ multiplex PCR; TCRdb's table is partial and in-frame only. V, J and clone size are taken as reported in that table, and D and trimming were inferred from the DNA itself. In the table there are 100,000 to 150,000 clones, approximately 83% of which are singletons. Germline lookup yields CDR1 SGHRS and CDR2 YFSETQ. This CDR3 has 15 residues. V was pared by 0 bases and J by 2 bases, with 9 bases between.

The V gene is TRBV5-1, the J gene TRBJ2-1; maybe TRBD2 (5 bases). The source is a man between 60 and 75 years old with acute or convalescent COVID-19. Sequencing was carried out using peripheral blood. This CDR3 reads CASSLGAAPYNEQFF. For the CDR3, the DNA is TGCGCCAGCAGCTTGGGAGCGGCCCCCTACAATGAGCAGTTCTTC. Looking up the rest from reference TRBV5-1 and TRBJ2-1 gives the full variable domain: KAGVTQTPRYLIKTRGQQVTLSCSPISGHRSVSWYQQTPGQGLQFLFEYFSETQRNKGNFPGRFSGRQFSNSRSEMNVSTLELGDSALYLCASSLGAAPYNEQFFGPGTRLTVL.